This T cell receptor (beta chain) originates from a study of OX40 agonist ivuxolimab in advanced cancers. In the study overall: Six ivuxolimab dose levels, 0.01 to 10 mg/kg, were given intravenously every 2 weeks. Aged about 23 to 80 with a mean of approximately 60 years, they were less than 90% male. Enrolled patients in dose escalation had cancers that were hepatocellular carcinoma, melanoma, renal cell or head and neck cancer.

Only one count was recorded for this clone. Produced via immunoSEQ multiplex PCR; TCRdb's table is partial and in-frame only. The sample lists roughly 100,000 clones, more than 85% occurring once. The germline CDR1 and CDR2 sequences are MDHEN and SYDVKM. The V end was cut by 4 bases, the J end by 6 bases, with 28 bases between. There are 18 residues in the CDR3. Sequenced material: CD4+ or CD8+ T cells sorted from blood, taken in a trial of the OX40 agonist ivuxolimab. The TCR was taken from an adult with an advanced solid tumor such as melanoma, head and neck, liver or kidney cancer. V gene TRBV28 combines with J gene TRBJ2-7; a possible D gene is TRBD1 (6 bases). The CDR3 reads CASSWDPDRIKQEGEQYF. The CDR3 region has the DNA TGTGCCAGCAGTTGGGACCCCGACAGGATCAAACAAGAAGGCGAGCAGTACTTC.